This is a list of T cell receptor beta chains from one sample in a study of T cells in Graves' hyperthyroidism and ophthalmopathy. TCRdb re-called the multiplex PCR reads through MiXCR, storing one row per CDR3 protein. The sample carries about 500,000 distinct CDR3 sequences, about 16% recorded once. The sample comprised blood. These TCRs come from a woman in her twenties or thirties with Graves' ophthalmopathy. The CDR3 runs from the conserved cysteine through the conserved F or W. The order of the fields is CDR3 DNA, CDR3 protein, J gene, clone size, V gene, D gene. The D gene is left open where the match is weak. Size tells how often a clone was seen (once, few, many) or the class of an expanded clone, and some rows leave it out.

CDR3 DNA: TGTGCCAGCAGCCGATGGTCGACAGGGGGCTTCACTGAAGCTTTCTTT
CDR3 protein: CASSRWSTGGFTEAFF
J gene: TRBJ1-1
clone size: many
V gene: TRBV12-3/TRBV12-4
D gene: TRBD1

CDR3 DNA: TGTGCCACCAGTGATCCCCCAGGAGGGGCCCCTCGCTACACCTTC
CDR3 protein: CATSDPPGGAPRYTF
J gene: TRBJ1-2
clone size: few
V gene: TRBV24-1
D gene: NA

CDR3 DNA: TGTGCCAGTAGTTTCGACAGGGCCACTGAAGCTTTCTTT
CDR3 protein: CASSFDRATEAFF
J gene: TRBJ1-1
clone size: many
V gene: TRBV19
D gene: TRBD1

CDR3 DNA: TGTGCCAGCAGGGGAGGAAGTGGCTACACCTTC
CDR3 protein: CASRGGSGYTF
J gene: TRBJ1-2
clone size: many
V gene: TRBV27
D gene: NA

CDR3 DNA: TGTGCCAGCAGTTTTTCCGGGGCTAATGAAAAACTGTTTTTT
CDR3 protein: CASSFSGANEKLFF
J gene: TRBJ1-4
clone size: few
V gene: TRBV28
D gene: NA

CDR3 DNA: TGCAGTGCTGCCCCCGTACTAGTCAACCACAATGAGCAGTTCTTC
CDR3 protein: CSAAPVLVNHNEQFF
J gene: TRBJ2-1
clone size: many
V gene: TRBV20-1
D gene: NA

CDR3 DNA: TGCAGTGCCACCGGCGTAGGGTACAATGAGCAGTTCTTC
CDR3 protein: CSATGVGYNEQFF
J gene: TRBJ2-1
clone size: many
V gene: TRBV20-1
D gene: NA

CDR3 DNA: TGTGCCAGCAGTGTTCAGGGCCCCCAAGAGACCCAGTACTTC
CDR3 protein: CASSVQGPQETQYF
J gene: TRBJ2-5
clone size: many
V gene: TRBV28
D gene: NA

CDR3 DNA: TGTGCCAGCAGCCGAGGGACAGGCTATGGCTACACCTTC
CDR3 protein: CASSRGTGYGYTF
J gene: TRBJ1-2
clone size: many
V gene: TRBV11-2
D gene: TRBD1

CDR3 DNA: TGTGCCGCCCAACCACAGGGGGCCGACACTGAAGCTTTCTTT
CDR3 protein: CAAQPQGADTEAFF
J gene: TRBJ1-1
clone size: many
V gene: TRBV10-3
D gene: TRBD1

CDR3 DNA: TGTGCCAGCAGCGATACACCTACGGCCACCGGGGAGCTGTTTTTT
CDR3 protein: CASSDTPTATGELFF
J gene: TRBJ2-2
clone size: NA
V gene: TRBV28
D gene: NA

CDR3 DNA: TGTGCCAGCAGCCAACTGGGCGGGGGAAAGGATGAGCAGTTCTTC
CDR3 protein: CASSQLGGGKDEQFF
J gene: TRBJ2-1
clone size: NA
V gene: TRBV3-1
D gene: TRBD2

CDR3 DNA: TGCAGTGCTACCAGACCTAGCAATCAGCCCCAGCATTTT
CDR3 protein: CSATRPSNQPQHF
J gene: TRBJ1-5
clone size: few
V gene: TRBV20-1
D gene: NA

CDR3 DNA: TGTGCCAGCAGCACCCCCCACTCTGGGGCCAACGTCCTGACTTTC
CDR3 protein: CASSTPHSGANVLTF
J gene: TRBJ2-6
clone size: many
V gene: TRBV28
D gene: NA

CDR3 DNA: TGTGCCAGCAGCCCAATTGTGGGGGGGACCGGGGAGCTGTTTTTT
CDR3 protein: CASSPIVGGTGELFF
J gene: TRBJ2-2
clone size: few
V gene: TRBV4-2
D gene: TRBD2

CDR3 DNA: TGTGCCAGCAGACAGGGGCTTACCACAGATACGCAGTATTTT
CDR3 protein: CASRQGLTTDTQYF
J gene: TRBJ2-3
clone size: many
V gene: TRBV7-2
D gene: TRBD1

CDR3 DNA: TGCAGTGCTACCCGGGCCGTAGGGGCTAATGAAAAACTGTTTTTT
CDR3 protein: CSATRAVGANEKLFF
J gene: TRBJ1-4
clone size: many
V gene: TRBV20-1
D gene: NA

CDR3 DNA: TGTGCCAGCAGCTTTTCAGCCAATGAGCAGTTCTTC
CDR3 protein: CASSFSANEQFF
J gene: TRBJ2-1
clone size: few
V gene: TRBV5-6
D gene: NA

CDR3 DNA: TGTGCCGGCAGCCAAGGGGGGACAGGGAGTGAGACCCAGTACTTC
CDR3 protein: CAGSQGGTGSETQYF
J gene: TRBJ2-5
clone size: NA
V gene: TRBV3-1
D gene: TRBD1

CDR3 DNA: TGTGCCTGCTGGGACAGGGGTACCCACAATGAGCAGTTCTTC
CDR3 protein: CACWDRGTHNEQFF
J gene: TRBJ2-1
clone size: many
V gene: TRBV11-1
D gene: TRBD1

CDR3 DNA: TGTGCCAGCAGCTTAGGAATCAGAGGCGGCAATGAGCAGTTCTTC
CDR3 protein: CASSLGIRGGNEQFF
J gene: TRBJ2-1
clone size: many
V gene: TRBV11-2
D gene: NA

CDR3 DNA: TGCAGTGCTAGGGTCGGGGGTCGCGGGGCCGCCGTGCCGTCCTCCTACGAGCAGTACTTC
CDR3 protein: CSARVGGRGAAVPSSYEQYF
J gene: TRBJ2-7
clone size: few
V gene: TRBV20-1
D gene: NA

CDR3 DNA: TGTGCCAGCAGAAAACAGGGACTAGCGGGAGATACGCAGTATTTT
CDR3 protein: CASRKQGLAGDTQYF
J gene: TRBJ2-3
clone size: many
V gene: TRBV6-2/TRBV6-3
D gene: TRBD2

CDR3 DNA: TGCAGCGGCCTCGACCCAGGCGAGGACTATGGCTACACCTTC
CDR3 protein: CSGLDPGEDYGYTF
J gene: TRBJ1-2
clone size: many
V gene: TRBV29-1
D gene: NA

CDR3 DNA: TGTGCCAGTAAGGACAGAGTCATGAACACTGAAGCTTTCTTT
CDR3 protein: CASKDRVMNTEAFF
J gene: TRBJ1-1
clone size: NA
V gene: TRBV19
D gene: NA

CDR3 DNA: TGTGCCAGCAGCTTGGGGGACAGGGGAGGCAATCAGCCCCAGCATTTT
CDR3 protein: CASSLGDRGGNQPQHF
J gene: TRBJ1-5
clone size: NA
V gene: TRBV5-5
D gene: TRBD1

CDR3 DNA: TGTGCCAGCAGCTTAGTGGACATGACGCAGTATTTT
CDR3 protein: CASSLVDMTQYF
J gene: TRBJ2-3
clone size: many
V gene: TRBV7-8
D gene: NA

CDR3 DNA: TGTGCCAGCAGTGAACCCCCTCGAGCACCCCTCCACTTT
CDR3 protein: CASSEPPRAPLHF
J gene: TRBJ1-6
clone size: many
V gene: TRBV2
D gene: NA

CDR3 DNA: TGTGCCAGCAGCTACCAAGGGGGCCCAGCCAAAAACATTCAGTACTTC
CDR3 protein: CASSYQGGPAKNIQYF
J gene: TRBJ2-4
clone size: few
V gene: TRBV7-3
D gene: TRBD1

CDR3 DNA: TGTGGCAGCAGTTACGCCGGACCCCATACGCCCCAGCATTTT
CDR3 protein: CGSSYAGPHTPQHF
J gene: TRBJ1-5
clone size: NA
V gene: TRBV6-5
D gene: NA

CDR3 DNA: TGTGCCAGCAGTCTCGGTGGGCGGGCTGAAAAACTGTTTTTT
CDR3 protein: CASSLGGRAEKLFF
J gene: TRBJ1-4
clone size: NA
V gene: TRBV12-3/TRBV12-4
D gene: NA

CDR3 DNA: TGCAGCGTTGAAGATCCGGAGGACTTAGGGCCCACAGATACGCAGTATTTT
CDR3 protein: CSVEDPEDLGPTDTQYF
J gene: TRBJ2-3
clone size: NA
V gene: TRBV29-1
D gene: NA

CDR3 DNA: TGTGCCAGCCCGAATCATCCCCGCGACGGACGAACAATTACTAGCACAGATACGCAGTATTTT
CDR3 protein: CASPNHPRDGRTITSTDTQYF
J gene: TRBJ2-3
clone size: few
V gene: TRBV6-2/TRBV6-3
D gene: NA

CDR3 DNA: TGTGCCAGCAGTTTTCGGACTCGCCAAACCGGGCAGTACTTC
CDR3 protein: CASSFRTRQTGQYF
J gene: TRBJ2-7
clone size: many
V gene: TRBV28
D gene: NA

CDR3 DNA: TGTGCCAGCTGGACAGAAGACTATGGCTACACCTTC
CDR3 protein: CASWTEDYGYTF
J gene: TRBJ1-2
clone size: many
V gene: TRBV28
D gene: NA

CDR3 DNA: TGTGCCAGCAGCTCAGAGCATGAGCAGTTCTTC
CDR3 protein: CASSSEHEQFF
J gene: TRBJ2-1
clone size: many
V gene: TRBV13
D gene: NA

CDR3 DNA: TGCAGTACCGATCGGGGGGGCGAAGAGACCCAGTACTTC
CDR3 protein: CSTDRGGEETQYF
J gene: TRBJ2-5
clone size: many
V gene: TRBV20-1
D gene: TRBD2

CDR3 DNA: TGCAGCCCCTGGGGCGGGAGTAACGATGAGCAGTTCTTC
CDR3 protein: CSPWGGSNDEQFF
J gene: TRBJ2-1
clone size: many
V gene: TRBV29-1
D gene: TRBD2

CDR3 DNA: TGTGCCAGCAGGCCGACCGGCTCCTACGAGCAGTACTTC
CDR3 protein: CASRPTGSYEQYF
J gene: TRBJ2-7
clone size: few
V gene: TRBV27
D gene: NA

CDR3 DNA: TGTGCCACCGGTACCACGAACACCGGGGAGCTGTTTTTT
CDR3 protein: CATGTTNTGELFF
J gene: TRBJ2-2
clone size: NA
V gene: TRBV19
D gene: NA

CDR3 DNA: TGTGCCAGCAACGGGGCGGGAGTAAGCCACGAGCAGTACTTC
CDR3 protein: CASNGAGVSHEQYF
J gene: TRBJ2-7
clone size: NA
V gene: TRBV28
D gene: TRBD2

CDR3 DNA: TGTGCCAGCAGCTTAAGGCAGGAAGGCTACGAGCAGTACTTC
CDR3 protein: CASSLRQEGYEQYF
J gene: TRBJ2-7
clone size: many
V gene: TRBV13
D gene: NA

CDR3 DNA: TGTGCCAGCAGTGGTTACCCAACTAGCGGAAGCTCCTACGAGCAGTACTTC
CDR3 protein: CASSGYPTSGSSYEQYF
J gene: TRBJ2-7
clone size: many
V gene: TRBV12-3/TRBV12-4
D gene: TRBD2

CDR3 DNA: TGTGCCAGCAGCTCACAGGGACTACCTACTGAAGCTTTCTTT
CDR3 protein: CASSSQGLPTEAFF
J gene: TRBJ1-1
clone size: NA
V gene: TRBV12-3/TRBV12-4
D gene: NA

CDR3 DNA: TGCGCCAGCAGCTTGGTTGGGGGCAATCAGCCCCAGCATTTT
CDR3 protein: CASSLVGGNQPQHF
J gene: TRBJ1-5
clone size: many
V gene: TRBV7-2
D gene: NA

CDR3 DNA: TGTGCCAGCAGTTTTAAATCCGGGACAGAAGAGACCCAGTACTTC
CDR3 protein: CASSFKSGTEETQYF
J gene: TRBJ2-5
clone size: many
V gene: TRBV28
D gene: TRBD1

CDR3 DNA: TGTGCCAGCAGTTACTCCGCAGGGACAGGGCGGAACACCGGGGAGCTGTTTTTT
CDR3 protein: CASSYSAGTGRNTGELFF
J gene: TRBJ2-2
clone size: NA
V gene: TRBV6-2/TRBV6-3
D gene: TRBD1

CDR3 DNA: TGTGCCAGCAGTGGCCTAGCGGGAGGGCCGGGTGAGCAGTTCTTC
CDR3 protein: CASSGLAGGPGEQFF
J gene: TRBJ2-1
clone size: NA
V gene: TRBV6-2/TRBV6-3
D gene: TRBD2

CDR3 DNA: TGTGCCAGCAGTTTCGGACTCAGGGAGGCTACGCAGTATTTT
CDR3 protein: CASSFGLREATQYF
J gene: TRBJ2-3
clone size: many
V gene: TRBV28
D gene: NA

CDR3 DNA: TGTGCCAGCAGCCAAATCTGGTGGCGGGAGGGCCGGGGCCGCACAGATACGCAGTATTTT
CDR3 protein: CASSQIWWREGRGRTDTQYF
J gene: TRBJ2-3
clone size: many
V gene: TRBV3-1
D gene: TRBD2

CDR3 DNA: TGTGCCTGGAGCCGTACTTACACTGAAGCTTTCTTT
CDR3 protein: CAWSRTYTEAFF
J gene: TRBJ1-1
clone size: many
V gene: TRBV30
D gene: NA

CDR3 DNA: TGTGCCAGCAGCGATAAAATAAGGACTAGCGGGAGTGAGAACACCGGGGAGCTGTTTTTT
CDR3 protein: CASSDKIRTSGSENTGELFF
J gene: TRBJ2-2
clone size: NA
V gene: TRBV3-1
D gene: TRBD2

CDR3 DNA: TGTGCCAGCAGTTATCAGGGGGCATTCGATGAGCAGTTCTTC
CDR3 protein: CASSYQGAFDEQFF
J gene: TRBJ2-1
clone size: NA
V gene: TRBV6-5
D gene: TRBD1

CDR3 DNA: TGTGCCAGCAGTGAACGGACAGGATCATGGCAAGAGACCCAGTACTTC
CDR3 protein: CASSERTGSWQETQYF
J gene: TRBJ2-5
clone size: NA
V gene: TRBV25-1
D gene: TRBD1

CDR3 DNA: TGCAGTGCTAGAGATGAAGGGGGCAATCAGCCCCAGCATTTT
CDR3 protein: CSARDEGGNQPQHF
J gene: TRBJ1-5
clone size: NA
V gene: TRBV20-1
D gene: NA

CDR3 DNA: TGTGCCACCAGTGATTCAGTGGGAACTCTCGACAATGAGCAGTTCTTC
CDR3 protein: CATSDSVGTLDNEQFF
J gene: TRBJ2-1
clone size: NA
V gene: TRBV24-1
D gene: NA

CDR3 DNA: TGTGCCACCAGTGATCAAAGCGGGAGAGTCGATGAGCAGTTCTTC
CDR3 protein: CATSDQSGRVDEQFF
J gene: TRBJ2-1
clone size: NA
V gene: TRBV24-1
D gene: TRBD2

CDR3 DNA: TGTGCCAGCAGTTACTCGGGACTAGCGGGGACCTACGAGCAGTACTTC
CDR3 protein: CASSYSGLAGTYEQYF
J gene: TRBJ2-7
clone size: NA
V gene: TRBV6-5
D gene: TRBD2